This T cell receptor (beta chain) was sequenced for a study of blood T cell repertoires in COVID-19. The data were produced by immunoSEQ multiplex PCR, yet TCRdb's version contains in-frame clones alone and is incomplete. The repertoire holds over 85,000 clones, around 87% seen once, with 15% to 20% in the top ten. The junction had 8 bases not matched to a gene; V was cut back by 0 bases and J by 5 bases. Germline lookup yields CDR1 SGDLS and CDR2 YYNGEE. This CDR3 has 16 amino acids. The sequence was collected from a human donor in a cohort sampled during active COVID-19. The sample consisted of peripheral blood. The rearrangement links TRBV9 to TRBJ1-3; TRBD1 matches at 7 bases. As DNA, the CDR3 is TGTGCCAGCAGCGTAGGGCCGGAGGGGGCCAGAAACACCATATATTTT. This translates into CASSVGPEGARNTIYF.